This T cell receptor beta chain is from a study of blood T cell repertoires in COVID-19. Generated by immunoSEQ multiplex PCR, the TCRdb table keeps only in-frame clones and is missing some. The sample gives about 200,000 clones, 86% of which show up once; about 5.6% is in the top ten. Germline V gene data show CDR1 as SNHLY and CDR2 as FYNNEI. V gave up 3 bases and J gave up 2 bases, with 14 bases separating them. This CDR3 region has 15 residues. Participants had their cohort set by participant-reported clinical history. The chain combines TRBV2 with TRBJ2-7; maybe TRBD1 (7 bases). Sample: PBMCs or T cells enriched from blood (not recorded which). The origin of this receptor is a man aged 35 to 55 with acute COVID-19. The CDR3 protein is CASSERDRVTYEQYF. The CDR3 coding sequence is TGTGCCAGCAGTGAGCGGGACAGAGTAACCTACGAGCAGTACTTC. Variable domain in full (rest from reference TRBV2 and TRBJ2-7): EPEVTQTPSHQVTQMGQEVILRCVPISNHLYFYWYRQILGQKVEFLVSFYNNEISEKSEIFDDQFSVERPDGSNFTLKIRSTKLEDSAMYFCASSERDRVTYEQYFGPGTRLTVT.